Each of the 14 T cell receptor beta chains below was sequenced from the same sample in a study of blood T cell repertoires in COVID-19. Measured with immunoSEQ multiplex PCR; TCRdb has only the in-frame clones, and not every one. The sample lists around 24,000 clones, about 89% occurring once. Sequenced material: peripheral blood. All receptors derive from a man in his sixties or seventies with COVID-19, enrolled during active disease.

This chain joins TRBV5-6 and TRBJ2-5; TRBD2 matches at 12 bases. The CDR3 consists of 16 residues. J lost 2 bases, V lost 4 bases, and 6 bases had no gene match. Germline CDR1 SGHDT, CDR2 YYEEEE. The CDR3, as DNA: TGTGCCAGCAGCCCAGGGACTAGCGGGCTACAAGAGACCCAGTACTTC. Residues: CASSPGTSGLQETQYF.

This chain connects TRBV10-3 to TRBJ2-7; tentative D call: TRBD2 (5 bases). This CDR3 has 14 residues. V lost 4 bases to trimming and J lost 1 base, with 11 bases between them. Germline values: CDR1 ENHRY, CDR2 SYGVKD. CDR3 coding DNA: TGTGCCATCAGTGCGGGGAAGGTTTCCTACGAGCAGTACTTC. It translates to CAISAGKVSYEQYF.

Written as DNA, the CDR3 is TGCGCCAGCAGCTTGGTCAGGGGAGTGGGTACTGAAGCTTTCTTT. It encodes CASSLVRGVGTEAFF. This rearrangement joins TRBV5-1 to TRBJ1-1; D may be TRBD1 (6 bases). CDR1 is SGHRS, CDR2 YFSETQ, per germline. The CDR3 is made up of 15 amino acids. V lost 0 bases, J lost 5 bases, and 14 bases lay in between.

The chain recombines TRBV11-2 with TRBJ1-2, with TRBD1 matching over 10 bases. After removal of 3 bases from V and 4 bases from J, the junction contained 2 bases not matched to a gene. This CDR3 spans 14 amino acids. From germline, CDR1 is SGHAT and CDR2 FQNNGV. This CDR3 reads CASSLTGGFYGYTF. CDR3 sequence (DNA): TGTGCCAGCAGCTTGACAGGGGGCTTCTATGGCTACACCTTC.

The V gene is TRBV14, the J gene TRBJ2-7; TRBD1 is a possible D gene (7 bases). There are 13 residues in the CDR3. Trimming left V 4 bases short and J 2 bases short, with 9 bases between. CDR1 is SGHDN, CDR2 FVKESK, per germline. The CDR3 is CASSRRGAYEQYF. In DNA, the CDR3 is TGTGCCAGCAGCCGCAGGGGGGCCTACGAGCAGTACTTC.

The chain combines TRBV19 with TRBJ1-5; D gene ambiguous. The germline V gene has CDR1 LNHDA and CDR2 SQIVND (reference sequence). CDR3 length: 15 residues. Between the trimmed V and J ends, which lost 2 bases and 2 bases, there was a span of 10 bases. The DNA of the CDR3 is TGTGCCAGTAGTATAACTTGGGAGGGCAATCAGCCCCAGCATTTT. Its translation: CASSITWEGNQPQHF.

The chain links TRBV2 to TRBJ1-4; possible D gene TRBD1, 5 bases. The V gene lost 5 bases and the J gene lost 5 bases, with 9 bases spanning the gap. The CDR3 extends over 13 amino acids. Germline V gene sequence: CDR1 SNHLY, CDR2 FYNNEI. The CDR3 DNA follows: TGTGCCAGCAGTTGGGGCCGAAATGAAAAACTGTTTTTT. Its protein is CASSWGRNEKLFF.

CDR3 sequence: CASRTGWSYNEQFF. The CDR3 bases are TGTGCCAGCAGGACAGGGTGGTCCTACAATGAGCAGTTCTTC. This chain joins TRBV2 and TRBJ2-1; TRBD1 agrees at 7 bases. Germline CDR1 reads SNHLY; CDR2 reads FYNNEI. This CDR3 has 14 amino acids. Losses at the gene ends were 6 bases for V and 1 base for J; bases not matched to a gene: 3.

This clone is categorized as medium-sized (0.01 to 0.1%). The gene calls are TRBV2 and TRBJ2-3, with 8 nucleotides matching TRBD2. This CDR3 has 15 amino acids. After removal of 6 bases from V and 3 bases from J, the junction contained 8 bases not matched to a gene. Per germline, CDR1 SNHLY and CDR2 FYNNEI. This chain's CDR3 is CASRGIAGQTDTQYF. In nucleotides, the CDR3 is TGTGCCAGCAGGGGGATAGCGGGGCAGACAGATACGCAGTATTTT.

The chain has TRBV5-5 and TRBJ1-2, with D perhaps matching TRBD1 (6 bases). This CDR3 spans 12 amino acids. Trimming stripped 4 bases from V and 12 bases from J, with 16 bases between. Germline loops: CDR1 SGHKS, CDR2 YYEKEE (reference sequence). This CDR3 is CASSLEPGTNTF. Here the CDR3 DNA reads TGTGCCAGCAGCCTCGAACCCGGGACAAACACCTTC.

CDR3 protein: CASSQTTGVKEKLFF. As DNA, the CDR3 is TGTGCCAGCAGCCAAACGACAGGGGTAAAGGAAAAACTGTTTTTT. The J gene is TRBJ1-4, the V gene TRBV3-1 (or the pseudogene TRBV3-2); 8 nucleotides line up with TRBD1. Germline V gene sequence: CDR1 LGHDT, CDR2 YNNKEL (reference sequence). The J segment lost 8 bases and the V segment lost 2 bases, leaving 7 bases of the junction unmatched. CDR3 length equals 15 residues.

Only one count was recorded for this clone. The CDR3 bases are TGTGCCAGCTCACCTAATGCGGTTAACACCGGGGAGCTGTTTTTT. Protein sequence: CASSPNAVNTGELFF. The chain employs TRBV18 and TRBJ2-2; no clear D. Trimming took 3 bases from V and 2 from J, leaving 10 bases between them. The CDR3 has 15 amino acids. CDR1 is KGHSH and CDR2 is LQKENI in the germline V gene. Drawing the rest from reference TRBV18 and TRBJ2-2, the complete variable domain is NAGVMQNPRHLVRRRGQEARLRCSPMKGHSHVYWYRQLPEEGLKFMVYLQKENIIDESGMPKERFSAEFPKEGPSILRIQQVVRGDSAAYFCASSPNAVNTGELFFGEGSRLTVL.

V is TRBV7-9 and J is TRBJ1-1; no firm D call. V gave up 5 bases and J gave up 5 bases, with 18 bases separating them. There are 15 residues in the CDR3. Germline CDR1 SEHNR, CDR2 FQNEAQ (reference sequence). CDR3 DNA sequence: TGTGCCAGCAGCCTCCTACGTGGGTCCGGGACTGAAGCTTTCTTT. The encoded protein is CASSLLRGSGTEAFF.

This clone was counted between two and nine times. The chain employs TRBV7-9 and TRBJ2-1, with 9 bases identical to TRBD2. CDR1 and CDR2 from the germline V gene are SEHNR and FQNEAQ (reference sequence). Trimming removed 6 bases from V and 10 bases from J; junction bases left unmatched: 7. The CDR3 is 13 residues long. DNA for the CDR3: TGTGCCAGCAGTTCCGGGACTAGCTACGAGCAGTTCTTC. Its protein product is CASSSGTSYEQFF.